This TCR beta chain was captured by sequencing in a study of identical twins (dated by TCRdb to between 2015 and 2016). Describing the broader study: To test whether fetal clonotypes persist, this study deep-sequenced TCR alpha and beta repertoires from monozygotic twins, from unrelated adults of various ages, and from cord blood. To rule out contamination, the twin experiments were replicated at different times with different library preparation protocols.

The investigation overall reported the following: Conclusions relied on cross-sectional statistical analysis, since the same donors could not be followed over many years. Abundant cord blood beta clonotypes had fewer insertions, young adult naive repertoires showed a similar but weaker trend, and memory repertoires showed no such trend. In beta out-of-frame sequences, excess twin sharing was weaker, because having fewer shared sequences lowered the signal-to-noise ratio. Zero-insertion analyses could be partly confounded by invariant T cells such as MAIT and iNKT, though diverse VJ usage argued against such confounding for most clonotypes. Compared with coincidental sharing between unrelated individuals, an excess of low generation-probability sequences was observed among out-of-frame TCR alpha sequences shared between twins. Recombination models systematically underestimated out-of-frame TCR alpha sharing in monozygotic twins but agreed with sharing between unrelated individuals.

The library was obtained by 5' RACE. For sequencing, an Illumina HiSeq 2000 was employed. Template switching added a universal primer binding site, and the final cDNA carried a unique molecular identifier that allowed TCR cDNA molecules to be counted accurately. First-strand cDNA for TCR alpha and beta chains was synthesized from specific primers in the conserved constant-segment region. To control for contamination, every cDNA library carried two barcodes: a SMART-Mk sample barcode plus Illumina barcodes. TruSeq adapter sequences along with Illumina sample barcodes were introduced in two successive PCR steps. TCR alpha and beta cDNA libraries were sequenced on the Illumina HiSeq platform with custom primers. As for how the authors treated the data: Unique molecular identifiers were extracted from raw reads with MiGEC, and CDR3 positions were determined with MiXCR. Recombination models were inferred per individual with the repgenHMM and IGoR tools using an EM algorithm. The tcR package in R was used for shared clonotype analysis, with sharing normalized by the product of cloneset sizes. To study raw recombination without the effects of thymic and clonal selection, out-of-frame nonproductive sequences were analyzed. TCRdb ran its own pipeline on the public reads, namely fastp trimming at Q25 and MiXCR clone calling, and kept in-frame beta chains. CDR3 protein duplicates are merged, each entry listing the most common genes and DNA. The V and J calls shown here were made by TCRdb, not taken from the authors' results. The sample table holds 1.5 million to 2 million distinct CDR3 sequences, of which around 29% were seen once. The ten largest clonotypes hold less than 0.35% of the sample.

The junction shows trimming of 1 base on V and 0 bases on J, plus 12 bases between the germline ends. Per the germline V gene, KGHDR is the CDR1 and SFDVKD is the CDR2. Counted from cysteine to phenylalanine, this CDR3 has 17 amino acids. The sequence is cut down to CDR3 DNA, 51 bases in frame from base 1. Every donor was a healthy Caucasian. Concerning this clonotype itself: Its specific antigen is unknown. No base-level quality is on record; no much larger clone is a single base apart.

This receptor was obtained from a newborn girl in good health. The chain uses TRBV24-1 and TRBJ2-1; TRBD2 is a weak D gene call, 5 bases matching. The material sequenced was cord blood. The DNA sequence is as follows: TGTGCCACCAGTGATTTCGGACTCTCGAGCTCCTACAATGAGCAGTTCTTC. This encodes CATSDFGLSSSYNEQFF.